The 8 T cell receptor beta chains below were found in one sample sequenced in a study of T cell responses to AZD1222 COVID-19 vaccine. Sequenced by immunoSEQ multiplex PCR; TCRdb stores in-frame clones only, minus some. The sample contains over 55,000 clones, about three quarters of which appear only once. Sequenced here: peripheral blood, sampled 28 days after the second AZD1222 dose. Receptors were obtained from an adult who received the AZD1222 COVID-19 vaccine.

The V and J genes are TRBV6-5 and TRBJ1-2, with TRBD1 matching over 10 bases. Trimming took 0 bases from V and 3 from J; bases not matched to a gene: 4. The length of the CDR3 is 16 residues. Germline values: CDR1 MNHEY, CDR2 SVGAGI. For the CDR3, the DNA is TGTGCCAGCAGTTACTCGAGGGACAGGGGAGACTATGGCTACACCTTC. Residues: CASSYSRDRGDYGYTF.

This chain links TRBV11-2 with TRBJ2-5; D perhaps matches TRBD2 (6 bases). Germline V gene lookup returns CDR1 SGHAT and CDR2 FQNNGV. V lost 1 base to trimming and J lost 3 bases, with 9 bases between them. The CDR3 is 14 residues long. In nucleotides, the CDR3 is TGTGCCAGCAGCTTAGGACTAGTTGAAGAGACCCAGTACTTC. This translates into CASSLGLVEETQYF. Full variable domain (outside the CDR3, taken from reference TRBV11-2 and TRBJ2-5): EAGVAQSPRYKIIEKRQSVAFWCNPISGHATLYWYQQILGQGPKLLIQFQNNGVVDDSQLPKDRFSAERLKGVDSTLKIQPAKLEDSAVYLCASSLGLVEETQYFGPGTRLLVL.

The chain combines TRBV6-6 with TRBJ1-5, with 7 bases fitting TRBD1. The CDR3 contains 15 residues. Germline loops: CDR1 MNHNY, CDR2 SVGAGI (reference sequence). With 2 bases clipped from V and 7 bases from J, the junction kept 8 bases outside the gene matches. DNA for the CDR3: TGTGCCAGCAGTTACCAACAGGGGTCGGGGCAGCCCCAGCATTTT. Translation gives CASSYQQGSGQPQHF.

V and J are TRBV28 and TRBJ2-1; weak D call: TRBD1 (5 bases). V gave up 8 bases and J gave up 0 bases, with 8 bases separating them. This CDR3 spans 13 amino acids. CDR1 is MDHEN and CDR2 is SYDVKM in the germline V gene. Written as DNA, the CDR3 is TGTGCCAGCGGGGCCCACTCCTACAATGAGCAGTTCTTC. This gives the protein CASGAHSYNEQFF. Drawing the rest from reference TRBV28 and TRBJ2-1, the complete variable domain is DVKVTQSSRYLVKRTGEKVFLECVQDMDHENMFWYRQDPGLGLRLIYFSYDVKMKEKGDIPEGYSVSREKKERFSLILESASTNQTSMYLCASGAHSYNEQFFGPGTRLTVL.

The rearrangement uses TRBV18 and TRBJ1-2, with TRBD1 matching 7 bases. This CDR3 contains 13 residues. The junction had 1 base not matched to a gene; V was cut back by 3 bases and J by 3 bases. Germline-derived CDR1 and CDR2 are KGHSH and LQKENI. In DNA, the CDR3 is TGTGCCAGCTCACCCGGACAGGACTATGGCTACACCTTC. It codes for CASSPGQDYGYTF.

The CDR3 spells CASSQNPGSYNEQFF. DNA of the CDR3: TGCGCCAGCAGCCAAAATCCGGGCTCCTACAATGAGCAGTTCTTC. The J gene is TRBJ2-1, the V gene TRBV5-1; D is undetermined. The V gene's germline CDR1 is SGHRS and CDR2 YFSETQ. Trimming took 4 bases from V and 0 from J, leaving 11 bases between them. The CDR3 runs to 15 residues.

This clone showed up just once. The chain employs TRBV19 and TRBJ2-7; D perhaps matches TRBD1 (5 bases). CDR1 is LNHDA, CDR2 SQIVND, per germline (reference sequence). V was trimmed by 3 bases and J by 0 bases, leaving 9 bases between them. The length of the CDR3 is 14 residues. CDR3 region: CASSIQGSSYEQYF. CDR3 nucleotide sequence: TGTGCCAGTAGTATCCAGGGTAGCTCCTACGAGCAGTACTTC.

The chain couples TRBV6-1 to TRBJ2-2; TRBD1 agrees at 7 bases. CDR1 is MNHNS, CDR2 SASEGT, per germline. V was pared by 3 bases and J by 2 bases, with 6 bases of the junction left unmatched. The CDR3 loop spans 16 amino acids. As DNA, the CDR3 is TGTGCCAGCAGTGAGGCCACAGGGGTTAACACCGGGGAGCTGTTTTTT. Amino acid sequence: CASSEATGVNTGELFF.